This T cell receptor (beta chain) was sequenced for a study of T-cell memory formation after mild COVID-19. Study details: Each donor largely had its own TCR clusters. Study observations and caveats: For contracting clones, CD4+ ones sat mainly in CM and EM, CD8+ in EMRA. Cross-reactive memory appears to have joined, as suggested by some responding clones showing up in pre-infection memory.

Germline assignment: CDR1 SGHNT and CDR2 YENEEA. V lost 5 bases, J lost 6 bases, and 6 bases stayed unmatched. The CDR3 loop spans 16 amino acids. TCR alpha and TCR beta cDNA libraries carrying sample barcodes and UMIs came from 5'RACE with constant-segment primers. Using its own MiXCR run on the 5' RACE reads, TCRdb lists one record per CDR3 protein. Of 250,000 to 350,000 distinct CDR3 sequences in the sample, just under 20% were seen once. About this clonotype: No antigen is known for it.

The receptor was derived from a man between 18 and 29 years old who had mild COVID-19 (a few samples of this study predate the infection). Cell type and time point are not known. The rearrangement joins TRBV11-3 to TRBJ2-1, with 14 bases fitting TRBD2. The sample consisted of PBMCs or a T cell subset sorted from them (not recorded which). In DNA form, the CDR3 reads TGTGCCAGCAGCCGCGGGACTAGCGGGGGCATCAATGAGCAGTTCTTC. The encoded protein is CASSRGTSGGINEQFF.